This T cell receptor (beta chain) was sequenced for a study of technical replicates of blood from a handful of donors. TCRdb's table, derived via immunoSEQ multiplex PCR, lists solely in-frame clones and lacks some. The data contain approximately 87,000 clones, 94% of them singletons. This CDR3 spans 15 amino acids. Germline CDR1 is SQVTM and CDR2 is ANQGSEA. V was shortened by 3 bases and J by 4 bases, with 18 bases between the two germline ends. Sequencing was carried out using T cells isolated from PBMCs. The V gene is TRBV29-1, the J gene TRBJ1-1; no firm D call. The TCR was taken from a human donor in good health. The CDR3 region has the DNA TGCAGCGTTGACAACCCGGGTTTCCCCTTCACTGAAGCTTTCTTT. Its translation: CSVDNPGFPFTEAFF.